The rows below give T cell receptor beta chains drawn from one sample of a study of blood T cell repertoires in COVID-19. Libraries were prepared by immunoSEQ multiplex PCR; TCRdb keeps only in-frame clonotypes and omits some of them. The repertoire holds roughly 70,000 clones, with about 70% as singletons. The sequencing input was peripheral blood. These receptors were obtained from a woman aged 65 to 85 with acute or convalescent COVID-19. The CDR3 runs from the conserved cysteine through the conserved F or W. A D gene is named only where the DNA matches it firmly. Size is omitted from some rows. Given values are once, few, many or a class for expanded clones.

cdr3_aa,cdr3_nt,d_call,v_call,clone_size,cdr3_length,j_call
CASMGQGAGGYTF,TGTGCCAGCATGGGACAGGGGGCCGGTGGCTACACCTTC,TRBD1,TRBV28,-,13,TRBJ1-2
CAWQKGGLKEAFF,TGTGCCTGGCAAAAGGGGGGGCTAAAGGAAGCTTTCTTT,-,TRBV30,-,13,TRBJ1-1
CASSPLTALSSTDTQYF,TGTGCCAGCAGCCCGCTGACTGCCCTTTCTAGCACAGATACGCAGTATTTT,-,TRBV7-2,-,17,TRBJ2-3
CASSQAPGRTEAFF,TGTGCCAGTAGTCAGGCCCCCGGTCGCACTGAAGCTTTCTTT,-,TRBV19,once,14,TRBJ1-1
CASSQDRLRYEQYF,TGCGCCAGCAGCCAAGATAGATTAAGATACGAGCAGTACTTC,-,TRBV4-1,-,14,TRBJ2-7
CASSVADRGYTEAFF,TGTGCCAGCAGCGTAGCTGACAGGGGGTATACTGAAGCTTTCTTT,TRBD1,TRBV9,-,15,TRBJ1-1
CASSYGGTGGTYGYTF,TGTGCCAGCAGTTACGGTGGGACAGGGGGGACCTATGGCTACACCTTC,TRBD1,TRBV6-5,-,16,TRBJ1-2
CASSTSPPGLAGGRETQYF,TGTGCCAGCAGCACCAGCCCCCCGGGACTAGCGGGAGGAAGGGAGACCCAGTACTTC,TRBD2,TRBV7-2,once,19,TRBJ2-5
CASSQRVSGDYGYTF,TGCGCCAGCAGCCAAAGGGTATCGGGAGACTATGGCTACACCTTC,-,TRBV4-1,few,15,TRBJ1-2
CASTRSGLYGYTF,TGTGCCAGCACCCGATCGGGACTCTATGGCTACACCTTC,-,TRBV28,-,13,TRBJ1-2
CASLDRGGSPLHF,TGTGCCTCCTTGGACAGGGGAGGATCACCCCTCCACTTT,TRBD1,TRBV30,once,13,TRBJ1-6
CAISEGSGYGYTF,TGTGCCATCAGTGAGGGCTCCGGGTATGGCTACACCTTC,-,TRBV10-3,-,13,TRBJ1-2
CASSLVDQETQYF,TGTGCCAGCAGCTTAGTAGACCAAGAGACCCAGTACTTC,-,TRBV11-2,-,13,TRBJ2-5
CASTPPGGSSYEQYF,TGTGCCAGCACTCCTCCGGGGGGTAGCTCCTACGAGCAGTACTTC,TRBD2,TRBV28,-,15,TRBJ2-7
CASSDRVNSPLHF,TGTGCCAGCAGTGACAGGGTAAATTCACCCCTCCACTTT,TRBD1,TRBV28,-,13,TRBJ1-6
CASSPVSGTDEAFF,TGTGCCAGCAGCCCCGTTTCGGGGACTGATGAAGCTTTCTTT,-,TRBV5-6,-,14,TRBJ1-1